This T cell receptor beta chain was profiled in a study of T cells in localized non-small cell lung cancer. Germline V lookup: CDR1 SGHTA, CDR2 FQGTGA. The V end was cut by 5 bases, the J end by 5 bases, with 10 bases between. The CDR3 runs 13 residues. Generated by immunoSEQ multiplex PCR, the TCRdb table keeps only in-frame clones and is missing some. The sample lists 50,000 or so clones, around 82% occurring once. The receptor's source is a woman aged 35-70 years with stage II lung adenocarcinoma. The chain recombines TRBV7-3 with TRBJ2-1; D not resolved. This sample comprised PBMCs, obtained before any cancer treatment. The CDR3 DNA is TGTGCCAGCAGCCTAGGACGGGACAATGAGCAGTTCTTC. Residues: CASSLGRDNEQFF.